Presented here are 18 T cell receptor beta chains from one specimen sequenced in a study of T cell responses to AZD1222 COVID-19 vaccine. Some clones are missing from TCRdb's copy, which holds only in-frame ones; the method was immunoSEQ multiplex PCR. The sample yields about 140,000 clones, about 92% seen once. This sample comprised peripheral blood, obtained on day 0 of AZD1222 vaccination. The receptor set was obtained from an adult in good health.

The V call is TRBV20-1, the J call TRBJ2-5; no clear D gene. The CDR3 loop spans 12 amino acids. The V end was cut by 3 bases, the J end by 2 bases, with 7 bases between. Germline CDR1 reads DFQATT; CDR2 reads SNEGSKA (reference sequence). The CDR3: CSASLGQETQYF. The CDR3 bases are TGCAGTGCTAGTTTGGGACAAGAGACCCAGTACTTC.

The V call is TRBV19, the J call TRBJ1-1; TRBD1 matches 10 bases. There are 13 residues in the CDR3. CDR1 is LNHDA and CDR2 is SQIVND in the germline V gene (reference sequence). The trim removed 1 base at V and 8 bases at J, leaving 1 base unmatched. CDR3 protein: CASSIAGQGEAFF. DNA for the CDR3: TGTGCCAGTAGTATAGCGGGACAGGGGGAAGCTTTCTTT.

This clone appeared a single time. CDR3 protein: CASSSQRATYNEQFF. CDR3 in DNA: TGTGCCAGTAGTAGTCAGCGGGCTACATACAATGAGCAGTTCTTC. The chain combines TRBV19 with TRBJ2-1, with D possibly being TRBD2 (6 bases). There are 15 residues in the CDR3. Germline V gives CDR1 LNHDA, CDR2 SQIVND (reference sequence). V was shortened by 4 bases and J by 4 bases, with 14 bases between the two germline ends.

The genes are TRBV4-3 and TRBJ2-1; 7 bases fit TRBD2. V shed 2 bases and J 2 bases; nucleotides not matched to a gene: 6. This CDR3 has 16 amino acids. Germline CDR1 LGHNA, CDR2 YSLEER. CDR3 DNA sequence: TGCGCCAGCAGCCAACCTTTAGCGGGCCCCTACAATGAGCAGTTCTTC. Translating it yields CASSQPLAGPYNEQFF.

The rearrangement links TRBV30 to TRBJ2-7, with 7 bases that match TRBD2. There are 15 residues in the CDR3. CDR1 and CDR2 from the germline V gene are GTSNPN and SVGIG (reference sequence). V shed 2 bases and J 4 bases; nucleotides not matched to a gene: 11. CDR3 sequence (DNA): TGTGCCTGGAGTAGGGGAGGGAGAGGTGCGTACGAGCAGTACTTC. It translates to CAWSRGGRGAYEQYF.

The chain couples TRBV7-2 to TRBJ1-2, with 8 bases fitting TRBD1. This CDR3 comprises 13 residues. Germline assignment: CDR1 SGHTA and CDR2 FQGNSA. The trim removed 5 bases at V and 6 bases at J, leaving 5 bases unmatched. CDR3 protein: CASSPGTGHGYTF. As DNA, the CDR3 is TGTGCCAGCAGCCCCGGGACAGGTCATGGCTACACCTTC.

The chain carries TRBV18 and TRBJ1-2; tentative D call: TRBD1 (6 bases). CDR3 length equals 14 residues. Germline V gene sequence: CDR1 KGHSH, CDR2 LQKENI. Between the trimmed V and J ends, which lost 3 bases and 8 bases, there was a span of 16 bases. CDR3 region: CASSPPQGFRGYTF. As DNA, the CDR3 is TGTGCCAGCTCACCTCCACAGGGATTCCGAGGCTACACCTTC.

The J gene is TRBJ2-5, the V gene TRBV7-2, with TRBD1 identical over 8 bases. This CDR3 is built from 15 residues. Trimming at V came to 4 bases and at J to 5 bases, leaving 9 bases not matched to a gene. Germline CDR1 is SGHTA and CDR2 is FQGNSA. CDR3 DNA sequence: TGTGCCAGCAGCTCACTGACAGGGGTAGGGGAGACCCAGTACTTC. This sequence encodes CASSSLTGVGETQYF. Full variable domain (missing parts from reference TRBV7-2 and TRBJ2-5): GAGVSQSPSNKVTEKGKDVELRCDPISGHTALYWYRQSLGQGLEFLIYFQGNSAPDKSGLPSDRFSAERTGGSVSTLTIQRTQQEDSAVYLCASSSLTGVGETQYFGPGTRLLVL.

The CDR3 region has the DNA TGCGCCAGCAGCCGCTTCCCACAGGAATACTACAATGAGCAGTTCTTC. It translates to CASSRFPQEYYNEQFF. This chain connects TRBV4-1 to TRBJ2-1; D possibly corresponds to TRBD1 (5 bases). The length of the CDR3 is 16 residues. V gave up 4 bases and J gave up 3 bases, with 16 bases separating them. Germline values: CDR1 MGHRA, CDR2 YSYEKL.

The rearrangement joins TRBV4-1 to TRBJ1-1; maybe TRBD1 (6 bases). Germline V lookup: CDR1 MGHRA, CDR2 YSYEKL. Trimming shortened V by 1 base and J by 3 bases, and 9 bases separated the two germline ends. The CDR3 is 14 amino acids. In DNA, the CDR3 is TGCGCCAGCAGCCAAGGAGCAGGGGACACTGAAGCTTTCTTT. Translation: CASSQGAGDTEAFF.

The chain joins TRBV6-5 to TRBJ1-4, with TRBD1 matching 8 bases. CDR1 is MNHEY, CDR2 SVGAGI, per germline. J lost 8 bases, V lost 9 bases, and 5 bases had no gene match. The CDR3 sequence is 12 residues long. The CDR3 DNA reads TGTGCCAGTGTATGGGACAGGGAAAAACTGTTTTTT. Translation: CASVWDREKLFF.

This clone has a single count. V usage is TRBV30 and J usage is TRBJ2-1; TRBD2 aligns across 13 bases. Germline V gene sequence: CDR1 GTSNPN, CDR2 SVGIG (reference sequence). The CDR3 runs 17 residues. With 2 bases clipped from V and 1 base from J, the junction kept 5 bases outside the gene matches. In DNA, the CDR3 is TGTGCCTGGAGTTCCGGGACTAGCGGGAAGTCCTACAATGAGCAGTTCTTC. It is translated as CAWSSGTSGKSYNEQFF.

This chain uses TRBV6-5 with TRBJ1-6, with no clear D. Deletions cut 0 bases from V and 8 bases from J, with 14 bases between. The germline V gene encodes CDR1 MNHEY and CDR2 SVGAGI. CDR3 length: 16 amino acids. The CDR3 sequence: CASSYSTEGWDSPLHF. DNA for the CDR3: TGTGCCAGCAGTTACTCGACTGAGGGTTGGGATTCACCCCTCCACTTT.

In its sample, this clone was seen once. The chain combines TRBV9 with TRBJ2-3, with 7 bases lining up with TRBD2. Germline V gene data show CDR1 as SGDLS and CDR2 as YYNGEE. Trimming removed 0 bases from V and 2 bases from J; junction bases left unmatched: 6. This CDR3 spans 16 amino acids. The CDR3 reads CASSVVSSGITDTQYF. The CDR3 bases are TGTGCCAGCAGCGTAGTGTCTAGCGGTATCACAGATACGCAGTATTTT.

The chain couples TRBV6-1 to TRBJ1-6; D remains ambiguous. CDR1 and CDR2 from the germline V gene are MNHNS and SASEGT. V lost 3 bases to trimming and J lost 6 bases, with 15 bases between them. The CDR3 loop spans 16 amino acids. CDR3 in DNA: TGTGCCAGCAGTGACGGGCCTACCTCCCCTAATTCACCCCTCCACTTT. Amino acid sequence: CASSDGPTSPNSPLHF.

CDR3 region: CASTPSGQQYYEQYF. The CDR3 coding sequence is TGTGCCAGCACCCCCTCGGGACAGCAGTACTACGAGCAGTACTTC. The chain recombines TRBV6-2 or TRBV6-3 with TRBJ2-7; 7 positions match TRBD1. Germline CDR1 and CDR2: MNHEY and SVGEGT. The CDR3 sequence is 15 residues long. Trimming removed 7 bases from V and 3 bases from J; junction bases left unmatched: 12.

The V call is TRBV5-4, the J call TRBJ1-1, with 7 nucleotides matching TRBD1. The junction had 8 bases not matched to a gene; V was cut back by 4 bases and J by 8 bases. CDR3 length: 13 amino acids. Germline V gene data show CDR1 as SGHNT and CDR2 as YYREEE (reference sequence). The CDR3 sequence is CASSPEPRGEAFF. The CDR3 region has the DNA TGTGCCAGCAGCCCCGAGCCCAGGGGGGAAGCTTTCTTT.

The chain recombines TRBV11-3 with TRBJ2-3; the match to TRBD2 covers 7 bases. The CDR3 is 13 residues long. Unmatched junction bases numbered 2, after V lost 4 bases and J lost 4 bases. Germline V gives CDR1 SGHNT, CDR2 YENEEA. The CDR3 loop is CASSSRGADTQYF. The CDR3 DNA reads TGTGCCAGCAGCTCCCGGGGGGCAGATACGCAGTATTTT.